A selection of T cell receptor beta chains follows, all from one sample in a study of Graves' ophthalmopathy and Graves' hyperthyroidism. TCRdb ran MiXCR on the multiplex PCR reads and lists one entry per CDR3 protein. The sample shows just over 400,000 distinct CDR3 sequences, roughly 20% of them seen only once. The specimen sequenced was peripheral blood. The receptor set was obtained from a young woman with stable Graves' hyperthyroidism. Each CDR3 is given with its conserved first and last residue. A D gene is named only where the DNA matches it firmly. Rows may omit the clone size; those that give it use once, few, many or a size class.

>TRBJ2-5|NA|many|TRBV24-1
CATSDYIVGRQETQYF
TGTGCCACCAGTGATTATATAGTGGGGCGCCAAGAGACCCAGTACTTC
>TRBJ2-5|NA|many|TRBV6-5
CASSYSGPPETQYF
TGTGCCAGCAGTTACTCGGGCCCCCCGGAGACCCAGTACTTC
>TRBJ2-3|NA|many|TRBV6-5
CASSLQDTQYF
TGTGCCAGCAGTTTACAAGATACGCAGTATTTT
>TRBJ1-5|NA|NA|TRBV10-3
CATREGSQGHSNQPQHF
TGTGCCACCAGAGAGGGTAGTCAGGGTCATAGCAATCAGCCCCAGCATTTT
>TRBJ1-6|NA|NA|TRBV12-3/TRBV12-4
CASSLVGAVNSPLHF
TGTGCCAGCAGTTTAGTAGGGGCGGTGAATTCACCCCTCCACTTT
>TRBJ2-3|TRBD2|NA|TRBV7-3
CASSPSGTGDTQYF
TGTGCCAGCAGCCCTAGCGGGACTGGAGATACGCAGTATTTT
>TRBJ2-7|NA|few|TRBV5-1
CASSLVPQGTYEQYF
TGCGCCAGCAGCTTGGTACCACAAGGAACCTACGAGCAGTACTTC
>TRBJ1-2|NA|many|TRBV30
CATGRINYGYTF
TGTGCCACCGGACGGATCAACTATGGCTACACCTTC
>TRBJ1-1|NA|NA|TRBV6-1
CASSDPSGPGTEAFF
TGTGCCAGCAGTGACCCCAGTGGACCTGGGACTGAAGCTTTCTTT
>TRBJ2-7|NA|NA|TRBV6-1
CASTSRRYEQYF
TGTGCCAGCACCTCCAGGAGGTACGAGCAGTACTTC
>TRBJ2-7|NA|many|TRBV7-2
CASSIKQTEGQYF
TGTGCCAGCAGCATTAAACAGACTGAGGGGCAGTACTTC
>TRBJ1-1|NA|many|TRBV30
CAWSVLGNTEAFF
TGTGCCTGGAGTGTACTGGGGAACACTGAAGCTTTCTTT
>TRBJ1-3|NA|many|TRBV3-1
CASSQGQTGNTIYF
TGTGCCAGCAGCCAAGGACAGACTGGAAACACCATATATTTT
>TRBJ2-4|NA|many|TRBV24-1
CATSDPKVDSKNIQYF
TGTGCCACCAGTGATCCTAAAGTAGATTCCAAAAACATTCAGTACTTC
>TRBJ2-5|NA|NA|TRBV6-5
CASSYAAGWETQYF
TGTGCCAGCAGTTACGCAGCAGGGTGGGAGACCCAGTACTTC
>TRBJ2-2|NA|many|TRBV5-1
CASSLAQGRTGELFF
TGCGCCAGCAGCTTGGCCCAGGGGCGAACCGGGGAGCTGTTTTTT
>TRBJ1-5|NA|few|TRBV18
CASSPSDRNNQPQHF
TGTGCCAGCTCACCGAGTGACAGGAACAATCAGCCCCAGCATTTT
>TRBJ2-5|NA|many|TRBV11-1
CASSLGKIRTVGGQETQYF
TGTGCCAGCAGCTTAGGGAAGATTCGGACAGTAGGCGGCCAAGAGACCCAGTACTTC
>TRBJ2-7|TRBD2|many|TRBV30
CAWSVTSGIEQYF
TGTGCCTGGAGTGTAACTAGCGGGATCGAGCAGTACTTC
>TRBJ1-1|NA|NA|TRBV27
CASRISRGGTEAFF
TGTGCCAGCAGGATCAGTAGGGGTGGAACTGAAGCTTTCTTT
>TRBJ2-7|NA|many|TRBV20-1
CSARSGSSYEQYF
TGCAGTGCTAGATCCGGGAGTTCCTACGAGCAGTACTTC
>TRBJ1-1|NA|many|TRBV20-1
CSARLDIPNTEAFF
TGCAGTGCGAGACTTGACATTCCGAACACTGAAGCTTTCTTT
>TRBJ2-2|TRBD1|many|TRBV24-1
CATRPGQGTGELFF
TGTGCCACCAGGCCGGGACAGGGCACCGGGGAGCTGTTTTTT
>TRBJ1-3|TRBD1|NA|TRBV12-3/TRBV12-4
CASSWTGHVSGNTIYF
TGTGCCAGCAGCTGGACAGGGCACGTCTCTGGAAACACCATATATTTT
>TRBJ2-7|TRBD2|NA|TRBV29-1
CSVEDPDSGTYEQYF
TGCAGCGTTGAAGATCCGGATAGCGGGACCTACGAGCAGTACTTC